These 27 T cell receptor beta chains were all obtained from the same sample, sequenced in a study of CD8 T cells in Susac syndrome. RNA was extracted with the RNeasy kit, and a quantity of roughly 0.5 to 1 ug was reverse transcribed using random hexamers. TCRdb processed the immunoSEQ multiplex PCR reads anew with MiXCR; each CDR3 protein has one entry. This table has 95,000 to 150,000 distinct CDR3 sequences, roughly 94% appearing once. The sample taken for sequencing was CD4+ T cells from PBMCs. All receptors derive from a human donor in good health.

This clonotype came up a few times. V is TRBV9 and J is TRBJ1-2; TRBD1 matches 10 bases. Germline V gives CDR1 SGDLS, CDR2 YYNGEE. The CDR3 spans 15 residues. J gave up 1 base and V 5 bases, and 5 bases lay outside the gene matches. This chain's CDR3 is CASRLRDRGNYGYTF. The CDR3 nucleotides are TGTGCCAGCAGGTTGCGGGACAGGGGTAACTATGGCTACACCTTC.

The V call is TRBV3-1, the J call TRBJ2-7; D not certain. CDR1 is LGHDT, CDR2 YNNKEL, per germline (reference sequence). The CDR3 runs to 14 residues. Trimming cost V 1 base and J 8 bases, with 15 bases left between them. In DNA, the CDR3 is TGTGCCAGCAGCCAAGGCCCCCAGCGTACGAAGCAGTACTTC. This translates into CASSQGPQRTKQYF.

The chain joins TRBV9 to TRBJ2-7; D unresolved. Germline V lookup: CDR1 SGDLS, CDR2 YYNGEE. V shed 0 bases and J shed 2 bases, with 9 bases lying between them. This CDR3 spans 14 amino acids. The CDR3 region is CASSVGVTPYEQYF. The CDR3 DNA is TGTGCCAGCAGCGTAGGGGTGACGCCCTACGAGCAGTACTTC.

The V and J genes are TRBV3-1 and TRBJ1-1; D is perhaps TRBD1 (6 bases). The V gene lost 3 bases and the J gene lost 4 bases, with 9 bases spanning the gap. The CDR3 loop spans 13 amino acids. CDR1 LGHDT and CDR2 YNNKEL come from the germline V gene (reference sequence). In DNA form, the CDR3 reads TGTGCCAGCAGCCACAGGGGTTCCACTGAAGCTTTCTTT. This codes for CASSHRGSTEAFF.

The V call is TRBV7-8, the J call TRBJ2-3; 7 nucleotides agree with TRBD2. The CDR3 loop spans 16 amino acids. CDR1 is SGHVS and CDR2 is FQNEAQ in the germline V gene. J was trimmed by 9 bases and V by 5 bases; bases with no gene match: 17. For the CDR3, the DNA is TGTGCCAGCAGCACGGGGGAGGGGCCCACAAGTAGGACGCAGTATTTT. It encodes CASSTGEGPTSRTQYF.

The V gene is TRBV28, the J gene TRBJ1-5; no clear D. Trimming shortened V by 10 bases and J by 0 bases, and 7 bases separated the two germline ends. Per the germline V gene, CDR1 is MDHEN and CDR2 is SYDVKM. The CDR3 loop spans 12 amino acids. CDR3 region: CATRYSNQPQHF. As DNA, the CDR3 is TGTGCCACCAGGTATAGCAATCAGCCCCAGCATTTT.

This clonotype was seen only once. The rearrangement joins TRBV7-9 to TRBJ2-2; 12 positions agree with TRBD2. This CDR3 has 19 residues. The germline V gene encodes CDR1 SEHNR and CDR2 FQNEAQ (reference sequence). J lost 2 bases, V lost 5 bases, and 12 bases had no gene match. The CDR3 is CASSPPRLAGVVNTGELFF. The CDR3 DNA reads as TGTGCCAGCAGCCCCCCCAGACTAGCGGGAGTTGTTAACACCGGGGAGCTGTTTTTT. The entire variable domain, with the rest obtained from reference TRBV7-9 and TRBJ2-2, is as follows: DTGVSQNPRHKITKRGQNVTFRCDPISEHNRLYWYRQTLGQGPEFLTYFQNEAQLEKSRLLSDRFSAERPKGSFSTLEIQRTEQGDSAMYLCASSPPRLAGVVNTGELFFGEGSRLTVL.

The chain combines TRBV5-1 with TRBJ2-7; TRBD2 agrees at 9 bases. Germline V gene data show CDR1 as SGHRS and CDR2 as YFSETQ. Unmatched junction bases numbered 7, after V lost 3 bases and J lost 3 bases. The CDR3 is 15 residues long. This chain's CDR3 is CASSWTSASNYEQYF. DNA of the CDR3: TGCGCCAGCAGCTGGACTAGCGCAAGTAACTACGAGCAGTACTTC.

A single count supports this clonotype. J is TRBJ1-1 and V is TRBV20-1; no reliable D call. This CDR3 comprises 13 residues. Germline loops: CDR1 DFQATT, CDR2 SNEGSKA (reference sequence). V dropped 1 base and J dropped 0 bases, with 6 bases sitting between them. The CDR3 DNA reads as TGCAGTGCTAGAGTAGGCCTGAACACTGAAGCTTTCTTT. Translated, it gives CSARVGLNTEAFF.

The J gene is TRBJ1-2, the V gene TRBV27; tentatively, D is TRBD1 (6 bases). The ends were cut back, 0 bases at V and 6 bases at J, with 20 bases in the middle. This CDR3 has 17 residues. Germline values: CDR1 MNHEY, CDR2 SMNVEV (reference sequence). The CDR3 protein is CASSLSNPGVYSDGYTF. The CDR3 region has the DNA TGTGCCAGCAGTTTATCGAACCCAGGGGTTTATAGCGATGGCTACACCTTC.

The chain is built from TRBV12-3 or TRBV12-4 and TRBJ1-1, with 8 bases matching TRBD1. The CDR3 covers 15 residues. Unmatched junction bases numbered 6, after V lost 5 bases and J lost 1 base. The DNA for the CDR3 is TGTGCCAGCAGTCCAAAGACAGGGGCGAACACTGAAGCTTTCTTT. It yields the protein CASSPKTGANTEAFF.

V gene TRBV2 combines with J gene TRBJ2-1; D possibly matches TRBD1 or TRBD2 (5 bases each). Germline V gene sequence: CDR1 SNHLY, CDR2 FYNNEI. There are 13 residues in the CDR3. Trimming took off 0 bases at V and 11 bases at J, with 11 bases between the two ends. This CDR3 reads CASSEAVGTKQFF. The CDR3 bases are TGTGCCAGCAGTGAAGCAGTCGGGACCAAGCAGTTCTTC.

The chain combines TRBV24-1 with TRBJ2-7; 9 bases are a match to TRBD2. V lost 4 bases, J lost 5 bases, and 5 bases stayed unmatched. The V gene's germline CDR1 is KGHDR and CDR2 SFDVKD. The CDR3 spans 14 residues. The CDR3 DNA is TGTGCCACCAGTGAACGCGGGAGGGGCGACGAGCAGTACTTC. Encoded protein: CATSERGRGDEQYF.

This clonotype showed up just once. The V and J genes are TRBV7-6 and TRBJ2-5; D is unclear. This CDR3 has 13 residues. From germline, CDR1 is SGHVS and CDR2 FNYEAQ. Trimming shortened V by 0 bases and J by 3 bases, and 5 bases separated the two germline ends. CDR3 residues: CASSLASEETQYF. CDR3 sequence (DNA): TGTGCCAGCAGCTTAGCAAGCGAAGAGACCCAGTACTTC.

CDR3 sequence (DNA): TGTGCCAGCAGCTTAACAGGGGAGTCCTACGAGCAGTACTTC. This translates into CASSLTGESYEQYF. This chain uses TRBV7-3 with TRBJ2-7; perhaps D is TRBD1 or TRBD2 (5 bases each). The ends were cut back, 0 bases at V and 1 base at J, with 7 bases in the middle. From germline, CDR1 is SGHTA and CDR2 FQGTGA. CDR3 length equals 14 residues. The full variable domain, in which reference TRBV7-3 and TRBJ2-7 provide the parts outside the CDR3, is GAGVSQTPSNKVTEKGKYVELRCDPISGHTALYWYRQSLGQGPEFLIYFQGTGAADDSGLPNDRFFAVRPEGSVSTLKIQRTERGDSAVYLCASSLTGESYEQYFGPGTRLTVT.

V and J are TRBV28 and TRBJ1-6; weak D call: TRBD1 (5 bases). Trimming left V 4 bases short and J 6 bases short, with 16 bases between. CDR1 MDHEN and CDR2 SYDVKM come from the germline V gene. This CDR3 is 16 amino acids long. CDR3 in amino acids: CASSSTTAPGNSPLHF. The CDR3 DNA sequence: TGTGCCAGCAGTTCTACGACAGCCCCGGGTAATTCACCCCTCCACTTT.

The chain joins TRBV5-1 to TRBJ1-5, with 8 bases that match TRBD1. V was clipped by 0 bases and J by 5 bases; unmatched bases: 4. CDR3 size: 15 residues. Germline V gives CDR1 SGHRS, CDR2 YFSETQ. The CDR3 DNA is TGCGCCAGCAGCTTGGACGGACAGGGCTATCAGCCCCAGCATTTT. It yields the protein CASSLDGQGYQPQHF.

The V call is TRBV4-3, the J call TRBJ1-2; D unclear. This CDR3 region has 14 residues. The germline V gene has CDR1 LGHNA and CDR2 YSLEER. V lost 1 base and J lost 2, with 8 bases in between. CDR3 residues: CASSQVPGNYGYTF. The CDR3, as DNA: TGCGCCAGCAGCCAAGTGCCCGGGAACTATGGCTACACCTTC.

The J gene is TRBJ2-5, the V gene TRBV7-9; D perhaps matches TRBD1 (6 bases). Trimming removed 5 bases at V and 7 bases at J, with 17 bases between. The germline gives CDR1 SEHNR, CDR2 FQNEAQ (reference sequence). The CDR3 is 14 residues long. CDR3 nucleotide sequence: TGTGCCAGCAGCCGCATTGGGGGCGGTCTGACCCAGTACTTC. Its protein is CASSRIGGGLTQYF.

V is TRBV19 and J is TRBJ2-5; tentatively, D is TRBD1 (5 bases). V shed 3 bases and J shed 3 bases, with 14 bases lying between them. This CDR3 contains 15 residues. The germline V gene encodes CDR1 LNHDA and CDR2 SQIVND (reference sequence). CDR3 amino acids: CASSIRSQGKETQYF. In nucleotides, the CDR3 is TGTGCCAGTAGTATTAGAAGCCAGGGAAAAGAGACCCAGTACTTC.

This rearrangement joins TRBV28 to TRBJ2-7, with 7 bases matching TRBD1. CDR3 length: 14 amino acids. The V segment lost 7 bases and the J segment 5 bases; nucleotides outside the gene matches: 11. Germline CDR1 and CDR2: MDHEN and SYDVKM. For the CDR3, the DNA is TGTGCCAGCATCCAACAGGGGCGGCATGACGAGCAGTACTTC. This sequence encodes CASIQQGRHDEQYF.

The chain links TRBV5-6 to TRBJ2-7; TRBD2 matches at 7 bases. V trimming: 6 bases; J trimming: 6 bases; junction bases outside the gene matches: 6. The CDR3 is 12 residues long. The V gene's germline CDR1 is SGHDT and CDR2 YYEEEE. CDR3 sequence reads: CASTRWGGEQYF. The CDR3 nucleotides are TGTGCCAGCACCCGATGGGGGGGCGAGCAGTACTTC.

V and J are TRBV29-1 and TRBJ1-1; no firm D call. Germline-derived CDR1 and CDR2 are SQVTM and ANQGSEA. This CDR3 comprises 13 residues. Trimming stripped 3 bases from V and 0 bases from J, with 8 bases between. The CDR3 DNA sequence: TGCAGCGTTGAGGCCAGGCTGAACACTGAAGCTTTCTTT. It encodes CSVEARLNTEAFF.

The gene calls are TRBV5-1 and TRBJ1-1; TRBD1 might be the D (5 bases). The CDR3 totals 15 residues. Trimming removed 4 bases from V and 3 bases from J, with 16 bases in between. Germline V lookup: CDR1 SGHRS, CDR2 YFSETQ. Written as DNA, the CDR3 is TGCGCCAGCAGCCGAAGAACAGGAGGGGACACTGAAGCTTTCTTT. Protein: CASSRRTGGDTEAFF.

This chain connects TRBV20-1 to TRBJ1-1, with D maybe TRBD1 (6 bases). With 3 bases removed from V and 0 bases from J, the gap between germline ends came to 8 bases. Germline assignment: CDR1 DFQATT and CDR2 SNEGSKA (reference sequence). This CDR3 spans 13 amino acids. CDR3 protein: CSASQGLNTEAFF. CDR3 nucleotides: TGCAGTGCTAGTCAGGGGCTGAACACTGAAGCTTTCTTT.

The V and J genes are TRBV5-5 and TRBJ2-1; 11 bases fit TRBD2. After removal of 0 bases from V and 13 bases from J, the junction contained 9 bases not matched to a gene. Per the germline V gene, CDR1 is SGHKS and CDR2 is YYEKEE (reference sequence). CDR3 length: 15 residues. The DNA for the CDR3 is TGTGCCAGCAGCTTGGATGTCACTAGCGGGAGTCGACAGTTCTTC. Translating gives CASSLDVTSGSRQFF.

The rearrangement uses TRBV7-9 and TRBJ2-7; no clear D. The V gene lost 2 bases and the J gene lost 2 bases, with 7 bases spanning the gap. This CDR3 contains 13 residues. CDR1 and CDR2 (germline): SEHNR, FQNEAQ (reference sequence). DNA for the CDR3: TGTGCCAGCAGCTTACCGCAGGCCTACGAGCAGTACTTC. Residues: CASSLPQAYEQYF. Complete variable domain (other parts from reference TRBV7-9 and TRBJ2-7): DTGVSQNPRHKITKRGQNVTFRCDPISEHNRLYWYRQTLGQGPEFLTYFQNEAQLEKSRLLSDRFSAERPKGSFSTLEIQRTEQGDSAMYLCASSLPQAYEQYFGPGTRLTVT.